This TCR beta chain was captured by sequencing in a study of blood T cell repertoires in COVID-19. Adults between about 18 and 95 years of age took part from about 24 US areas. Participants' own reports of clinical history determined their cohort assignment. Donors in Cohort 3 counted as recovered after two negative PCRs, clearance, or symptom resolution. In the original workflow: Amplification with reference gene primers provided the estimates of nucleated cell counts. Some clones are missing from TCRdb's copy, which holds only in-frame ones; the method was immunoSEQ multiplex PCR. That table is the source of V, J and clone size, and D and trimming were worked out from the DNA. Seen here are around 310,000 clones, around 90% observed once, and the top ten hold 5%. From germline, CDR1 is LGHDT and CDR2 YNNKEL (reference sequence). The CDR3 contains 15 residues. Trimming removed 2 bases from V and 5 bases from J, with 13 bases in between.

Material for sequencing was PBMCs or T cells enriched from blood (not recorded which). V usage is TRBV3-1 (or the pseudogene TRBV3-2) and J usage is TRBJ1-5, with D unresolved. The clonotype originates from a young man who had recovered from COVID-19. The CDR3 here is CASSQTGIRDQPQHF. The CDR3 DNA reads TGTGCCAGCAGCCAAACGGGGATTCGGGATCAGCCCCAGCATTTT.